The source of this TCR beta chain is a study of T-cell reconstitution after alpha-beta-depleted transplantation in children. As concerns this clonotype: Its target is unknown.

Molecular barcoding with unique molecular identifiers was used for the TCRbeta library. TCRdb reprocessed the PCR reads with MiXCR, giving one entry per CDR3 protein. This sample carries more than 500,000 distinct CDR3 sequences, approximately 10% of them seen once, and the ten largest clones take 13% to 15%. The CDR3 runs 17 residues. Germline V gene data show CDR1 as LGHNA and CDR2 as YSLEER. V was clipped by 0 bases and J by 5 bases; unmatched bases: 8. General study findings and limits: In some patients, recipient T cells and intrathymic progenitors surviving conditioning explained high day-60 diversity. Reportedly, alpha-beta T cells present about two months post-transplant originated from several hundred expanded clones of graft origin. Most T-cell counts and diversity one year after the transplant came from T cells that were newly produced.

The chain has TRBV4-3 and TRBJ2-1; 9 nucleotides agree with TRBD2. The sample in question was PBMCs, mostly from graft donor cells, obtained 180 days after TCRalphabeta/CD19-depleted stem cell transplant. The sequence derives from a female patient aged 2-10 years who had a stem cell transplant for aplastic anemia, so the T cells may come from the graft donor. The CDR3 DNA reads TGCGCCAGCAGCCAAGATAGGGCGGGAGGGCCCCACAATGAGCAGTTCTTC. It specifies CASSQDRAGGPHNEQFF.